Presented here are 17 T cell receptor beta chains from one specimen sequenced in a study of PD-L1 blockade in urothelial cancer. Data came from immunoSEQ multiplex PCR; TCRdb stores just in-frame clones and leaves some out. The sample carries around 53,000 clones, approximately 84% recorded once. This specimen was PBMCs, taken around atezolizumab (anti-PD-L1) treatment. The receptor source for this set is a man aged 40-55 years with urothelial cancer.

CDR3 in amino acids: CASSPPIRFGNEQFF. For the CDR3, the DNA is TGTGCCAGCAGCCCGCCAATCCGGTTTGGCAATGAGCAGTTCTTC. The chain links TRBV7-9 to TRBJ2-1; D gene unclear. CDR1 and CDR2 from the germline V gene are SEHNR and FQNEAQ (reference sequence). Deletions cut 5 bases from V and 6 bases from J, with 17 bases between. The CDR3 has 15 residues.

This clone came up a few times. The chain recombines TRBV5-1 with TRBJ2-7; 7 bases match TRBD1. Losses at the gene ends were 2 bases for V and 6 bases for J; bases not matched to a gene: 5. The CDR3 is made up of 13 amino acids. Germline V gene data show CDR1 as SGHRS and CDR2 as YFSETQ. The CDR3 DNA sequence: TGCGCCAGCAGCTTATTACAGGGGTTCGAGCAGTACTTC. It encodes CASSLLQGFEQYF.

The chain combines TRBV15 with TRBJ1-5, with TRBD1 as a possible D gene (5 bases). The CDR3 is 16 residues long. CDR1 and CDR2 from the germline V gene are LNHNV and YYDKDF (reference sequence). Trimming left V 1 base short and J 0 bases short, with 10 bases between. CDR3 amino acids: CATSRGQPNSNQPQHF. The DNA for the CDR3 is TGTGCCACCAGCAGAGGACAGCCAAATAGCAATCAGCCCCAGCATTTT.

CDR3 sequence: CASSLGLSNEKLFF. Here the CDR3 DNA reads TGCGCCAGCAGCCTGGGACTGTCTAATGAAAAACTGTTTTTT. This chain connects TRBV5-1 to TRBJ1-4; D possibly corresponds to TRBD1 (5 bases). This CDR3 comprises 14 residues. Looked up from germline, CDR1 is SGHRS and CDR2 is YFSETQ. V dropped 4 bases and J dropped 3 bases, with 10 bases sitting between them.

For the CDR3, the DNA is TGCGCCAGCAGTGAGTATGGGACTAGCGCGAGCAAAAACATTCAGTACTTC. It yields the protein CASSEYGTSASKNIQYF. The V gene is TRBV10-1, the J gene TRBJ2-4; the match to TRBD2 covers 10 bases. The CDR3 totals 17 residues. V was clipped by 1 base and J by 3 bases; unmatched bases: 6. Germline V gives CDR1 WNHNN, CDR2 SYGVQD (reference sequence).

The rearrangement uses TRBV5-5 and TRBJ1-3, with D perhaps matching TRBD1 (6 bases). This CDR3 has 13 residues. In germline, CDR1 is SGHKS, CDR2 YYEKEE (reference sequence). The V end was cut by 4 bases, the J end by 9 bases, with 14 bases between. CDR3 in amino acids: CASSQGGDTTIYF. The CDR3 nucleotides read TGTGCCAGCAGCCAAGGGGGGGACACCACCATATATTTT.

The CDR3 region is CASSPLDRPTRETQYF. The CDR3 bases are TGTGCCAGCTCACCTCTGGACAGACCTACGCGAGAGACCCAGTACTTC. The chain is built from TRBV18 and TRBJ2-5; D perhaps matches TRBD1 (6 bases). Germline CDR1 reads KGHSH; CDR2 reads LQKENI. The CDR3 runs to 16 residues. Trimming stripped 3 bases from V and 4 bases from J, with 18 bases between.

This clone was found a few times. The chain couples TRBV28 to TRBJ2-1; possibly TRBD2 for D (6 bases). V lost 0 bases and J lost 8, with 14 bases in between. This CDR3 region has 15 residues. Germline loops: CDR1 MDHEN, CDR2 SYDVKM. As DNA, the CDR3 is TGTGCCAGCAGTTTATGGGCAGGGAGGAGGGATGAGCAGTTCTTC. Amino acids: CASSLWAGRRDEQFF.

This clone was counted between two and nine times. This rearrangement joins TRBV19 to TRBJ2-3, with 7 bases that match TRBD2. This CDR3 contains 15 residues. In germline, CDR1 is LNHDA, CDR2 SQIVND (reference sequence). V shed 3 bases, J shed 4 bases, and the junction held 7 bases outside the gene matches. The CDR3 reads CASSIAGAGADTQYF. In DNA form, the CDR3 reads TGTGCCAGTAGTATTGCGGGAGCTGGGGCAGATACGCAGTATTTT. The full variable domain, completed using reference TRBV19 and TRBJ2-3, is DGGITQSPKYLFRKEGQNVTLSCEQNLNHDAMYWYRQDPGQGLRLIYYSQIVNDFQKGDIAEGYSVSREKKESFPLTVTSAQKNPTAFYLCASSIAGAGADTQYFGPGTRLTVL.

The rearrangement uses TRBV7-8 and TRBJ2-1, with D unclear. CDR3 length: 17 amino acids. V lost 5 bases and J 9 bases, leaving 26 bases between the germline ends. Germline V gene data show CDR1 as SGHVS and CDR2 as FQNEAQ. CDR3 sequence: CASSTTLAAPTSGEQFF. In DNA, the CDR3 is TGTGCCAGCAGCACTACCCTCGCCGCACCGACGTCCGGTGAGCAGTTCTTC.

V and J are TRBV28 and TRBJ1-2, with 8 bases lining up with TRBD1. The CDR3 consists of 13 residues. Trimming took 7 bases from V and 2 from J; bases not matched to a gene: 3. Germline assignment: CDR1 MDHEN and CDR2 SYDVKM. The CDR3 spells CASKQGENYGYTF. The CDR3 nucleotides are TGTGCCAGCAAACAGGGGGAAAACTATGGCTACACCTTC.

This clone appeared a few times. The chain couples TRBV28 to TRBJ2-1, with TRBD2 matching 10 bases. Per germline, CDR1 MDHEN and CDR2 SYDVKM. The J segment lost 5 bases and the V segment lost 7 bases, leaving 5 bases of the junction unmatched. This CDR3 is built from 14 residues. CDR3 residues: CASMRTSGDNEQFF. The CDR3 DNA is TGTGCCAGCATGAGGACTAGCGGTGACAATGAGCAGTTCTTC.

This chain uses TRBV7-8 with TRBJ1-5; TRBD1 is a possible D gene (5 bases). CDR3 length: 13 amino acids. V dropped 8 bases and J dropped 5 bases, with 13 bases sitting between them. In germline, CDR1 is SGHVS, CDR2 FQNEAQ. The CDR3 region has the DNA TGTGCCAGCGGCAGGGCCCCCTATCAGCCCCAGCATTTT. Its protein product is CASGRAPYQPQHF. Looking up the rest from reference TRBV7-8 and TRBJ1-5 gives the full variable domain: GAGVSQSPRYKVAKRGQDVALRCDPISGHVSLFWYQQALGQGPEFLTYFQNEAQLDKSGLPSDRFFAERPEGSVSTLKIQRTQQEDSAVYLCASGRAPYQPQHFGDGTRLSIL.

This sequence joins TRBV6-1 and TRBJ2-1; D uncertain. Germline CDR1 and CDR2: MNHNS and SASEGT. This CDR3 has 11 residues. Trimming removed 0 bases from V and 10 bases from J, with 4 bases in between. CDR3 amino acids: CASSEAREQFF. In DNA, the CDR3 is TGTGCCAGCAGTGAAGCACGGGAGCAGTTCTTC.

Concerning this clone: A much larger clone lies one base from this, so it may be a read error. V gene TRBV5-8 combines with J gene TRBJ2-5; TRBD2 matches 7 bases. CDR1 SGHTS and CDR2 YDEGEE come from the germline V gene. This CDR3 is built from 14 residues. The DNA for the CDR3 is TGTGCCAGCAGACAAGGACTAGGGCAAGAGGCCCAGTACTTC. Translating gives CASRQGLGQEAQYF.

The J gene is TRBJ1-5, the V gene TRBV7-8, with a tentative D call TRBD1 (5 bases). This CDR3 region has 15 residues. Trimming took 1 base from V and 4 from J, leaving 11 bases between them. Germline CDR1 is SGHVS and CDR2 is FQNEAQ. The CDR3 reads CASSLGSAGNQPQHF. The CDR3 nucleotides read TGTGCCAGCAGCTTAGGATCGGCAGGGAATCAGCCCCAGCATTTT.

The chain links TRBV30 to TRBJ2-3; possibly TRBD2 for D (6 bases). CDR3 length: 14 residues. V lost 3 bases and J 0 bases, leaving 10 bases between the germline ends. The germline V gene has CDR1 GTSNPN and CDR2 SVGIG (reference sequence). CDR3 protein: CAWRKGTSTDTQYF. In DNA form, the CDR3 reads TGTGCCTGGAGGAAAGGGACTAGCACAGATACGCAGTATTTT.